This TCR beta chain was sequenced for a study of cytomegalovirus exposure and HLA in healthy donors. Study observations and caveats: Among TCR beta chains of equal frequency, HLA-associated ones were more clonally expanded in a later analysis.

This CDR3 comprises 18 residues. CDR1 is SGHTA, CDR2 FQGNSA, per germline. Trimming cost V 5 bases and J 3 bases; bases outside gene matches: 16. Primers included in the PCR were 60 Vbeta and 13 Jbeta primers. Clones were read by immunoSEQ multiplex PCR, and TCRdb kept only the in-frame ones, dropping some. The sample lists under 200,000 clones; over 60% were seen once. Regarding this clone: Its antigen is unknown.

The sample taken for sequencing was PBMCs. J is TRBJ2-3 and V is TRBV7-2; 8 bases map to TRBD1. This TCR came from a woman aged 40 to 50 in good health and CMV-seronegative. In DNA, the CDR3 is TGTGCCAGCAGCCCACAAGGAGCAGACAGGGGATGGACAGATACGCAGTATTTT. Translated, it gives CASSPQGADRGWTDTQYF.